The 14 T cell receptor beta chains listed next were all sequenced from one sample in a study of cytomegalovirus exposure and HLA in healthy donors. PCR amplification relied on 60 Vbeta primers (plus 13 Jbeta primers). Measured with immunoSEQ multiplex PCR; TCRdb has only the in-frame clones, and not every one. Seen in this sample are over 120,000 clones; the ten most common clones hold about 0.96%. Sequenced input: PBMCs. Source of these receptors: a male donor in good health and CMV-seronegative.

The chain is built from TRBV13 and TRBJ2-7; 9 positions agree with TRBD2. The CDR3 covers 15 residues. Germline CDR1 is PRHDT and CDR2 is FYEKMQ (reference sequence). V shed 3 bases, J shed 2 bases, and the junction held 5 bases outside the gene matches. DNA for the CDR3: TGTGCCAGCAGCTTTAGGACTAGCGCAACCTACGAGCAGTACTTC. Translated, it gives CASSFRTSATYEQYF.

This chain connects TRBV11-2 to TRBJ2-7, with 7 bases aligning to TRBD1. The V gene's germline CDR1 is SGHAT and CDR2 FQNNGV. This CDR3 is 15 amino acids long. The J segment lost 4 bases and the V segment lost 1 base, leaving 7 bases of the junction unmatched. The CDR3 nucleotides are TGTGCCAGCAGCTTAGGGGTGGGACAGCCTTACGAGCAGTACTTC. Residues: CASSLGVGQPYEQYF.

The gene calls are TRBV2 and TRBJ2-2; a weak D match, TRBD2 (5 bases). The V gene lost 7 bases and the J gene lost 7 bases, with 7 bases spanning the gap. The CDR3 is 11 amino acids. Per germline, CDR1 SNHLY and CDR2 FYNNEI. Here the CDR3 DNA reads TGTGCCAGCAAAGGGAGCGGGGAGCTGTTTTTT. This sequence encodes CASKGSGELFF.

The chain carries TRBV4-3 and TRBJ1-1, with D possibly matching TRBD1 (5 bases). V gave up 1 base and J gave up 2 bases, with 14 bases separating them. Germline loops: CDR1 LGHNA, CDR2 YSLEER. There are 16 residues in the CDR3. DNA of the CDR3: TGCGCCAGCAGCCAAGCCGTGGGGGGTTCCAACACTGAAGCTTTCTTT. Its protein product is CASSQAVGGSNTEAFF.

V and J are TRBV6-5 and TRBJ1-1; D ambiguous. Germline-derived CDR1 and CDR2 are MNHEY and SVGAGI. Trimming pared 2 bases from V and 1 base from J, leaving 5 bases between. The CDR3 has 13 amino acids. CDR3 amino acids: CASSYIRNTEAFF. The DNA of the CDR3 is TGTGCCAGCAGTTACATCCGGAACACTGAAGCTTTCTTT.

The CDR3 region has the DNA TGCGCCAGCACTGGTTCCGGCTCTGGAAACACCATATATTTT. This codes for CASTGSGSGNTIYF. The chain couples TRBV5-1 to TRBJ1-3, with no clear D. V was pared by 6 bases and J by 0 bases, with 10 bases between. The CDR3 runs 14 residues. Looked up from germline, CDR1 is SGHRS and CDR2 is YFSETQ. Supplemented by reference TRBV5-1 and TRBJ1-3, the full variable domain reads KAGVTQTPRYLIKTRGQQVTLSCSPISGHRSVSWYQQTPGQGLQFLFEYFSETQRNKGNFPGRFSGRQFSNSRSEMNVSTLELGDSALYLCASTGSGSGNTIYFGEGSWLTVV.

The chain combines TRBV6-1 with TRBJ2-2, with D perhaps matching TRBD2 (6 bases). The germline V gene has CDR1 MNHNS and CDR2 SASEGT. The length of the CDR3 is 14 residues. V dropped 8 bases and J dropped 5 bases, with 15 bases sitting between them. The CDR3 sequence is CASSSSAGTGELFF. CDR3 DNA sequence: TGTGCCAGCTCCTCTAGCGCGGGAACCGGGGAGCTGTTTTTT.

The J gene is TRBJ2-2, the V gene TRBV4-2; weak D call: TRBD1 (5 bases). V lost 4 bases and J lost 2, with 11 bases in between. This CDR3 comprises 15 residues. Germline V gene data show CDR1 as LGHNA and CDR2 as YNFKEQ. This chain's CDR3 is CASSLPGANTGELFF. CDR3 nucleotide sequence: TGTGCCAGCAGCCTCCCTGGGGCCAACACCGGGGAGCTGTTTTTT.

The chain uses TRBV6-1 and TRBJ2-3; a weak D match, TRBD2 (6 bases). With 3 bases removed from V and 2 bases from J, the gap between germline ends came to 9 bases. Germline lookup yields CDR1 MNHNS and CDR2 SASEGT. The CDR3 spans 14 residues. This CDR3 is CASSEEGLTDTQYF. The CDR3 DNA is TGTGCCAGCAGTGAGGAGGGGCTCACAGATACGCAGTATTTT.

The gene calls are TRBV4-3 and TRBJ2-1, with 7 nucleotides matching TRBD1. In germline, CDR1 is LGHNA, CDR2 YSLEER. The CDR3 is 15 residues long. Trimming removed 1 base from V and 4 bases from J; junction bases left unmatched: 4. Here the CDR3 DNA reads TGCGCCAGCAGCCAAGCCGGGACAGCGTACAATGAGCAGTTCTTC. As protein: CASSQAGTAYNEQFF.

In DNA, the CDR3 is TGTGCCAGCAGCATTGGACAGGGGAACACTGAAGCTTTCTTT. This codes for CASSIGQGNTEAFF. The chain couples TRBV7-8 to TRBJ1-1; TRBD1 aligns across 8 bases. The CDR3 sequence is 14 residues long. Trimming cost V 5 bases and J 1 base; bases outside gene matches: 3. The germline V gene encodes CDR1 SGHVS and CDR2 FQNEAQ.

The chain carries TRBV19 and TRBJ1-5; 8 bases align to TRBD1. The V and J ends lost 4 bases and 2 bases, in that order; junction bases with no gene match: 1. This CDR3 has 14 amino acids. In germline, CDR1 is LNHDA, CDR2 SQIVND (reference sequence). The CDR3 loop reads CASSTDRGNQPQHF. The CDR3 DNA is TGTGCCAGTAGTACGGACAGGGGCAATCAGCCCCAGCATTTT.

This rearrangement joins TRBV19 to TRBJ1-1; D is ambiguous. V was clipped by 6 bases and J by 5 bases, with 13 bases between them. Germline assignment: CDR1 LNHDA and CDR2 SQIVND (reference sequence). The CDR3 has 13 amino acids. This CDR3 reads CASSEVGRTEAFF. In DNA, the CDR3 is TGTGCCAGTAGCGAGGTAGGGAGGACTGAAGCTTTCTTT.

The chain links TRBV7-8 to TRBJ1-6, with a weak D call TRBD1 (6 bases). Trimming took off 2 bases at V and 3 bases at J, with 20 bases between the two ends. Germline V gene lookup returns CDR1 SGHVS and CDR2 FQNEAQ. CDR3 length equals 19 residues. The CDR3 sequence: CASSLKGQSKANYNSPLHF. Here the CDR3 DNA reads TGTGCCAGCAGCTTAAAAGGACAGTCGAAGGCGAACTATAATTCACCCCTCCACTTT.